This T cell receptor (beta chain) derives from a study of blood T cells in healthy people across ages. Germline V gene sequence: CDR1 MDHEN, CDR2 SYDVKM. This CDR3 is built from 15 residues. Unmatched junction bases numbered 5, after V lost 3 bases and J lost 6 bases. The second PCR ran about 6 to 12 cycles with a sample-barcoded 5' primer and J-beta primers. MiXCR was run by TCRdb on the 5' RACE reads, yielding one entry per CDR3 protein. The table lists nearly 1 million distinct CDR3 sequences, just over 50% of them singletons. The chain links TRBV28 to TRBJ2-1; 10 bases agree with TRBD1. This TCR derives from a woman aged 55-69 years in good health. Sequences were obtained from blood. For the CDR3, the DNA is TGTGCCAGCAGTTTCCTCGGGACAGGGGTCAATGAGCAGTTCTTC. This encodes CASSFLGTGVNEQFF.